The T cell receptor beta chain described here comes from a study of CD8+CD57+ T cells in acquired aplastic anemia. Patients included in sequencing had previously demonstrated CD8+CD57+ cell expansion by flow cytometry. This clonotype was seen more than once but under ten times. TCR beta VDJ and CDR3 were profiled, and genomic DNA was the template. TCRdb redid the calling of the reads with MiXCR, one entry per CDR3 protein. The sample lists some 98,000 distinct CDR3 sequences; roughly two thirds were seen once. Per the germline V gene, CDR1 is ENHRY and CDR2 is SYGVKD. The CDR3 runs 14 residues. J gave up 1 base and V 10 bases, and 8 bases lay outside the gene matches.

The rearrangement joins TRBV10-3 to TRBJ2-3; 7 bases fit TRBD1. Sequencing was carried out using sorted CD4+, CD8+, or CD8+CD57+ T cells (not recorded which) from PBMCs. The sequence derives from a human donor with aplastic anemia. CDR3 residues: CATKGAFGTDTQYF. The CDR3 DNA sequence: TGTGCCACCAAGGGGGCGTTCGGCACAGATACGCAGTATTTT.